This T cell receptor (beta chain) was found in a study of identical twins (dated by TCRdb to the mid-2010s). Background for the entire study: To test whether fetal clonotypes persist, the study used deep sequencing on TCR alpha and beta repertoires from monozygotic twins, unrelated adults of various ages, and cord blood. To rule out contamination, replicate twin experiments were performed at different times with different library preparation protocols. Results and caveats for the whole study, not just this receptor: The excess sharing between twins in beta out-of-frame sequences was weaker because fewer shared sequences reduced the signal-to-noise ratio. Out-of-frame TCR alpha sharing in monozygotic twins was systematically underestimated by recombination models, whereas sharing between unrelated individuals was in agreement with the recombination models. Fewer insertions were carried by abundant cord blood beta clonotypes, a similar but weaker trend appeared in young adult naive repertoires, and no such trend appeared in memory repertoires. Invariant T cells such as MAIT and iNKT could partly confound zero-insertion analyses, although diverse VJ usage argued against such confounding for most clonotypes. Out-of-frame TCR alpha sequences shared between twins showed an excess of low generation-probability sequences compared with coincidental sharing between unrelated individuals. Conclusions relied on cross-sectional statistical analysis, since the same donors could not be followed over many years.

This clonotype was observed at least ten times. Its antigen remains undetermined. Per-base quality was not reported, and no clone a single base away is much larger than it. The junction shows trimming of 0 bases on V and 0 bases on J, plus 13 bases between the germline ends. From its cysteine to its phenylalanine, the CDR3 spans 16 amino acids. Here the CDR3 DNA is all that survives: 48 bases in frame from base 1. CDR1 and CDR2, per the germline V gene (reference sequence), are DFQATT and SNEGSKA. Receptors were amplified or captured by 5' RACE. Sequenced on an Illumina HiSeq 2000. Template switching added a universal primer binding site, and the final cDNA carried a unique molecular identifier that allowed TCR cDNA molecules to be counted accurately. First-strand cDNA for TCR alpha and beta chains was synthesized from specific primers in the conserved constant-segment region. To control for contamination, every cDNA library carried two barcodes: a SMART-Mk sample barcode plus Illumina barcodes. TruSeq adapter sequences, together with Illumina sample barcodes, were added in two successive PCR steps. The Illumina HiSeq platform was used with custom primers to sequence TCR alpha and beta cDNA libraries. From the authors' description of their analysis: Raw reads were processed with MiGEC to extract unique molecular identifiers, and MiXCR was used to determine CDR3 positions. For each individual, recombination models were inferred using an EM algorithm with the repgenHMM and IGoR tools. The tcR package in R was used for shared clonotype analysis, with sharing normalized by the product of cloneset sizes. Out-of-frame nonproductive sequences were analyzed to study raw recombination free of thymic and clonal selection effects. TCRdb reanalyzed the raw reads on its own, using fastp at Q25 for trimming and MiXCR for clone calling, and kept in-frame beta chains. Under each unique CDR3 protein, matching rows form one entry showing the most common genes and DNA. None of the V and J calls come from the authors' own analysis; TCRdb made them. In all, the sample holds some 190,000 distinct CDR3 sequences, and roughly 15% of those were seen once. The top ten clones comprise less than 45% of the sample.

Only healthy Caucasian donors were included. Three pairs of female monozygotic twins, all aged roughly 18 to 30 years, made up the twin cohort. Positive isolation kits from Invitrogen were used to isolate the CD4+ and CD8+ T cell populations. These same records also appear under a second study, on T cells expressing NK-cell markers. That second report states: TCR beta-chain repertoires were profiled in sorted CD3+CD56+NKG2C+, CD3+CD56+NKG2C- and CD3+CD56-NKG2C+ T-cell subsets from about 8 donors. Among the eight sequenced donors, only one was HCMV-seronegative, while the other seven were HCMV-seropositive. To restrict sorting to alphabetaTCR-expressing T cells, an anti-gammadeltaTCR antibody was added in several experiments. In several donors, the dominant CD3+CD56+NKG2C+ clonotypes were found to rank among the top 10 CD8+ clonotypes and to make up roughly 1.0-7.5% of CD8+ T cells. Those dominant clonotypes were again the most abundant among CD3+CD56-NKG2C+ cells in several donors, at about 25-65%. It remained unclear whether the expanded NKG2C-expressing T cell clones were specific for HCMV antigens. All eight donors whose samples were sequenced were randomly selected healthy volunteers, three of them men and five women. HCMV serostatus was determined by detecting HCMV-specific IgG in serum with a commercial ELISA kit. MIGEC handled demultiplexing of the reads and grouping by UMI, while MiTCR was used to assemble and quantify clonotypes. To exclude erroneous sequences, only TCR cDNA sequences supported by at least two reads were retained. The tcR package was used for downstream repertoire analysis, and clonotypes were matched between fractions using CDR3 nucleotide sequence together with V segment. VDJmatch was used to annotate antigen specificity against VDJdb, with one amino acid substitution in CDR3 permitted.

Recombination connected TRBV20-1 to TRBJ2-3; the D gene lacks a confident call. This receptor was identified in a woman in her late teens or twenties in good health. The sequenced sample was CD8+ T cells sorted from blood. CDR3 region: CSARDRNGFSTDTQYF. The DNA sequence reads TGCAGTGCTAGAGATCGGAACGGTTTTAGCACAGATACGCAGTATTTT.